The clone carrying this T cell receptor beta chain was seen a handful of times. Antigen specificity is unknown. One entry per CDR3 protein results from TCRdb running MiXCR on the 5' RACE reads. The data hold roughly 310,000 distinct CDR3 sequences, with roughly 15% observed a single time. The J segment lost 7 bases and the V segment lost 1 base, leaving 6 bases of the junction unmatched. The CDR3 totals 14 residues. Germline CDR1 MGHRA, CDR2 YSYEKL. These data belong to a study of T-cell memory formation after mild COVID-19. The overall study: TCR clusters were mostly donor specific. Broader study findings: The pre-infection memory compartment contained some responding clones, suggesting cross-reactive memory joined.

The receptor was derived from a man aged 18 to 30 who had mild COVID-19 (a few samples of this study predate the infection). Cell type and time point are not known. The specimen sequenced was PBMCs or a T cell subset sorted from them (not recorded which). This chain joins TRBV4-1 and TRBJ2-7, with 8 nucleotides matching TRBD1. CDR3 bases: TGCGCCAGCAGCCAAGTCGGACAGGGCCAAGAGCAGTACTTC. Encoded protein: CASSQVGQGQEQYF.